This T cell receptor beta chain comes out of a study of blood T cell repertoires in COVID-19. Background on the study: Samples came from the United States, Italy and Spain, spanning acute and convalescent COVID-19. In each case, the material was cDNA or gDNA derived from T cells, B-cell-depleted T cells, or PBMCs.

The CDR3 has 13 residues. Trimming left V 4 bases short and J 3 bases short, with 10 bases between. Germline CDR1 and CDR2: SQVTM and ANQGSEA. In the authors' workflow: Nucleated cell counts were estimated from reference gene primer amplification. Libraries were prepared by immunoSEQ multiplex PCR; TCRdb keeps only in-frame clonotypes and omits some of them. The V and J calls and clone size are taken from that table; D and trimming were inferred from the DNA. There are about 230,000 clones in the sample; less than 90% occur only once, and roughly 2.7% lies in the top ten. The rearrangement links TRBV29-1 to TRBJ1-3; no clear D gene. The specimen sequenced was peripheral blood. The TCR originated in a woman in her 70s with active or convalescent COVID-19. The CDR3 nucleotides read TGCAGCGTTGGAGCATCTCGTGGAAACACCATATATTTT. Amino acid sequence: CSVGASRGNTIYF.